This T cell receptor beta chain was found in a study of CD8+CD57+ T cells in acquired aplastic anemia. Germline V lookup: CDR1 SNHLY, CDR2 FYNNEI. V dropped 8 bases and J dropped 3 bases, with 17 bases sitting between them. This CDR3 region has 14 residues. Patients chosen for sequencing had shown CD8+CD57+ cell expansion by flow cytometry. CDR3 and TCR beta VDJ profiling relied on a genomic DNA template. MiXCR, run by TCRdb on the reads, gives a single entry per CDR3 protein. The table has roughly 250,000 distinct CDR3 sequences, around 82% seen once. The TCR sequence derives from a human donor with aplastic anemia. The specimen was sorted CD4+, CD8+, or CD8+CD57+ T cells (not recorded which) from PBMCs. The chain has TRBV2 and TRBJ2-7, with D tentatively TRBD1 or TRBD2 (5 bases each). The CDR3 DNA reads as TGTGCCAGCGGGGACGTGCAGGGTAACTACGAGCAGTACTTC. Its protein is CASGDVQGNYEQYF.